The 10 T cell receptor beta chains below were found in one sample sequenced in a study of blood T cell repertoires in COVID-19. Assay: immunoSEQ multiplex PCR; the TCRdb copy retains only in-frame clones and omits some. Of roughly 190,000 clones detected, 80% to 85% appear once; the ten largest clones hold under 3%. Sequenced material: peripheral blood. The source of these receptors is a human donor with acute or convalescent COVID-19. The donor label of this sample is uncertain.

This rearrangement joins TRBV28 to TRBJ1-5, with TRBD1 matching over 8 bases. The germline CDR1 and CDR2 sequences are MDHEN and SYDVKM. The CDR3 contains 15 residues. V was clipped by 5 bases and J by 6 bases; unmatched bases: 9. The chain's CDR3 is CASSRRGTGGQPQHF. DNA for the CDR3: TGTGCCAGCAGTCGAAGGGGCACAGGGGGTCAGCCCCAGCATTTT.

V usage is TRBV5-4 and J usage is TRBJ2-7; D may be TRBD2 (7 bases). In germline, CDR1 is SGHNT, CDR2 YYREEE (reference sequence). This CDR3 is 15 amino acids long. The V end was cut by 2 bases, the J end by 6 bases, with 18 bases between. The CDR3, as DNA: TGTGCCAGCAGCTTAGGGGGAGGGTTGATCGGCGAGCAGTACTTC. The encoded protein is CASSLGGGLIGEQYF.

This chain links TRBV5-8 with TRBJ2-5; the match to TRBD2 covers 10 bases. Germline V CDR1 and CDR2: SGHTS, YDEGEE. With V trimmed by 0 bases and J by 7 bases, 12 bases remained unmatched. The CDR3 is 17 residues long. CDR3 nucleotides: TGTGCCAGCAGCTTGGGCCTAGCGGGAGTCGATGTAGGGACCCAGTACTTC. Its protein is CASSLGLAGVDVGTQYF.

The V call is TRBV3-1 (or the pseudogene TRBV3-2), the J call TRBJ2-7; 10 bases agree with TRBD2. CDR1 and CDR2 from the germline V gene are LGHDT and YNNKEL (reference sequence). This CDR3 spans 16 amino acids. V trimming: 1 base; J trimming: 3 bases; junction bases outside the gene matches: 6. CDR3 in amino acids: CASSQGRLAGIYEQYF. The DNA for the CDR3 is TGTGCCAGCAGCCAAGGGCGACTAGCGGGCATCTACGAGCAGTACTTC.

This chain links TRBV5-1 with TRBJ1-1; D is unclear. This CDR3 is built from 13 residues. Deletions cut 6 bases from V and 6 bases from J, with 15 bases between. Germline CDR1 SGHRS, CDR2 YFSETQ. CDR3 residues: CASTSSTGPEAFF. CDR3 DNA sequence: TGCGCCAGCACCTCCTCGACGGGTCCTGAAGCTTTCTTT. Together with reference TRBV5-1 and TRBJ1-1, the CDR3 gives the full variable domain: KAGVTQTPRYLIKTRGQQVTLSCSPISGHRSVSWYQQTPGQGLQFLFEYFSETQRNKGNFPGRFSGRQFSNSRSEMNVSTLELGDSALYLCASTSSTGPEAFFGQGTRLTVV.

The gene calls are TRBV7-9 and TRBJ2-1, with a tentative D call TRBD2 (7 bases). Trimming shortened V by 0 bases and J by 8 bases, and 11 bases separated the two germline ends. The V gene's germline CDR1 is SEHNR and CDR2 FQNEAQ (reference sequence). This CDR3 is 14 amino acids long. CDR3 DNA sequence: TGTGCCAGCAGCTTAGCGGGGGGGCCGTATGAGCAGTTCTTC. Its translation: CASSLAGGPYEQFF.

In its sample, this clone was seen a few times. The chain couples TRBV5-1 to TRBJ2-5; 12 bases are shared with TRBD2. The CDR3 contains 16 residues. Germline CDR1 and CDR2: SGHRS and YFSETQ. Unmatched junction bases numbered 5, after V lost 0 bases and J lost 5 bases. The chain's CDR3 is CASSLAGLAGLETQYF. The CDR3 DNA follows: TGCGCCAGCAGCTTGGCTGGACTAGCGGGACTGGAGACCCAGTACTTC.

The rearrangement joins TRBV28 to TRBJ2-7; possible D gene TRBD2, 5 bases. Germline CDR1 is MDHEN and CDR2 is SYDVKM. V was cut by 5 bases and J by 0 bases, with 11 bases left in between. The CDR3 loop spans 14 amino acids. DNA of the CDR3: TGTGCCAGCAGTACCCCGGGGAGCTCCTACGAGCAGTACTTC. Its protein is CASSTPGSSYEQYF.

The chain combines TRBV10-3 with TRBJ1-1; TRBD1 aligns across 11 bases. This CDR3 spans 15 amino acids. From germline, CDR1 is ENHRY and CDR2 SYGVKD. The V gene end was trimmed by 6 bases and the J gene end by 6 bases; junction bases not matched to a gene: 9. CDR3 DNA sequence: TGTGCCATCAGCTCCGGGACAGGGGGGCTCGCTGAAGCTTTCTTT. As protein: CAISSGTGGLAEAFF.

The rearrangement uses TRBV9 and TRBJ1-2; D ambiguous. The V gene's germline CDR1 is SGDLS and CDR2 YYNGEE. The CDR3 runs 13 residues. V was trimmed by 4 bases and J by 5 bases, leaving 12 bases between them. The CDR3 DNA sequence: TGTGCCAGCAGCCAGCGGGATAAATATGGCTACACCTTC. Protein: CASSQRDKYGYTF.